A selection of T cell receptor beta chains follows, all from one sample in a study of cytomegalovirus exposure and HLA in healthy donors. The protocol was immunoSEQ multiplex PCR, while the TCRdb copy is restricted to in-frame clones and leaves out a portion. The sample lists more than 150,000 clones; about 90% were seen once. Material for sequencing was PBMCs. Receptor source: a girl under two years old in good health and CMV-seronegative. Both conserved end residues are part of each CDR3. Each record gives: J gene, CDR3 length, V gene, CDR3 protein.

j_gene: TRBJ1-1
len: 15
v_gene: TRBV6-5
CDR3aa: CASSATTGTGVGAFF

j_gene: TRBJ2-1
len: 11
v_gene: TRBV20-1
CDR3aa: CSATRQGEQFF

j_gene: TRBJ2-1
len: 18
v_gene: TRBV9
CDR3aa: CASSISTSGGIPYNEQFF

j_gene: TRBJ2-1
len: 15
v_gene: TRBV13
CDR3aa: CASSRSSGGYNEQFF

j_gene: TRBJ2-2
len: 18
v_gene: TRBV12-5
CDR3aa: CASGLPIAGGASAGELFF

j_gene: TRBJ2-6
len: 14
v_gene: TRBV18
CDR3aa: CASSESNGANVLTF

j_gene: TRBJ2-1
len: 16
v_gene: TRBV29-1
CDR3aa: CSVAPSGATSYNEQFF

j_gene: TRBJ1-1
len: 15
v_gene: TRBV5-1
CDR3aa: CASSLAGVGGTEAFF

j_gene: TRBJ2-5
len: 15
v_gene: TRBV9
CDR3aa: CASRGIRDREETQYF

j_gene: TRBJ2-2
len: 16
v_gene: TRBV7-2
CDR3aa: CASSLAPGLNTGELFF

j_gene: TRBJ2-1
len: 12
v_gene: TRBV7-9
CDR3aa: CASSLAPSEQFF

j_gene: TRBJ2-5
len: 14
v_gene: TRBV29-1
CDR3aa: CSVRTSPYQETQYF

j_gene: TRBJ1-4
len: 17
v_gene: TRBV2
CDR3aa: CASSDWSGLATNEKLFF

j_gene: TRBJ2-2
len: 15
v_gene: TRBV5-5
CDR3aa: CASSAYQGSPGELFF

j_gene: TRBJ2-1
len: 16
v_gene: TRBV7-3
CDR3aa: CASSLTLAGGYNEQFF

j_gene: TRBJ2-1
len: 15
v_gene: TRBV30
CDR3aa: CAWTPDLTRGREQFF

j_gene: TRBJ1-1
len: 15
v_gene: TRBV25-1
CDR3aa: CASSELGQGHTEAFF

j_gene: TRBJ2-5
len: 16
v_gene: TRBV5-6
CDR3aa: CASSLVGGALGETQYF

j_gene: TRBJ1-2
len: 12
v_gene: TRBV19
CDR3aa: CASRQQGYGYTF

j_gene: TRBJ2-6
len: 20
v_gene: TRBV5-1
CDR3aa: CASSFTPLRGLTSGANVLTF

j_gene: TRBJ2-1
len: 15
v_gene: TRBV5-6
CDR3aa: CASSFGGSMTIEQFF

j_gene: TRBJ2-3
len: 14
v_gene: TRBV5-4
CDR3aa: CASSLLGGTDTQYF

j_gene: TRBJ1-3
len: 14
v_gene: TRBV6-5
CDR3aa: CASSRDNSGNTIYF

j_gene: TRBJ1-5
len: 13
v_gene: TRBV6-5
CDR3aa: CASSFYSGQPQHF

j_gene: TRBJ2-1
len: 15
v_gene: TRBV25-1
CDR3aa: CASSATSGAYNEQFF

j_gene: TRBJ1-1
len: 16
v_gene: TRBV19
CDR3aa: CASSTIPGAENTEAFF

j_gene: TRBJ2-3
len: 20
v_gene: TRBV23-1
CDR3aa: CASSRGIGTSGGCGRDTQYF

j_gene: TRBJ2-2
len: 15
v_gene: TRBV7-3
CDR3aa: CASSLGGANTGELFF

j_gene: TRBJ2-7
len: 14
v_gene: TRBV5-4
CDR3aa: CASSFGQGIYEQYF

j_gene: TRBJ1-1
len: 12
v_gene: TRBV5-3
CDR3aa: CARSLAGTEAFF

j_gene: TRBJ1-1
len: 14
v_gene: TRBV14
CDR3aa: CASSQQGKETEAFF

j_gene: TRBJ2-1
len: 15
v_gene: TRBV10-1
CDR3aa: CASSPRQGLYNEQFF

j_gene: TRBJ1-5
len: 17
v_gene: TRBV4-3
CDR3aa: CASSQDQGAGSNQPQHF

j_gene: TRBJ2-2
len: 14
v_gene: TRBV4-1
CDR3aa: CASSPDRARGELFF

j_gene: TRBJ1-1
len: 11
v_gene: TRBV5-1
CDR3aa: CASSLESEAFF

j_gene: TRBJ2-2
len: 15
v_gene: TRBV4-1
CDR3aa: CASSQGLQGVGELFF

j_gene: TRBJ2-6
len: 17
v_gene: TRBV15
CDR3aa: CATSREAGGSGANVPTF

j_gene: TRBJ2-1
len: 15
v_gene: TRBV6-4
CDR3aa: CASSDIAGLHNEQFF

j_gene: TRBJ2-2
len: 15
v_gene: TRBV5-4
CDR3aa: CASSYDTSSHGELFF

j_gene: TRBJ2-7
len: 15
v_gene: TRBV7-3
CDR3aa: CASSLSPSGNYEQYF

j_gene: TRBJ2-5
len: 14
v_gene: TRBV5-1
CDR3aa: CASSLVAAQETQYF

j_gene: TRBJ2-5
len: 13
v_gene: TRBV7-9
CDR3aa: CASSRGQSETQYF

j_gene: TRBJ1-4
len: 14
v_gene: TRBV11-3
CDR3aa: CASSLGQGMEKLFF

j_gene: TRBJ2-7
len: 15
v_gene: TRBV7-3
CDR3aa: CASSLSSLAPYEQYF

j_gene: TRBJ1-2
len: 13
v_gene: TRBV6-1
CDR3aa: CASSEKTGDGYTF

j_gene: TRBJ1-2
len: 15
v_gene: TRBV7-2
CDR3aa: CASSTPGTGAYGYTF

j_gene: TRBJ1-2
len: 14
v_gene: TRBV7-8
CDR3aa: CASSQQGNRYGYTF

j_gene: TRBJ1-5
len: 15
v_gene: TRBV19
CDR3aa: CASSIFGQGRQPQHF